This T cell receptor beta chain originates from a study of T-cell memory formation after mild COVID-19. General study points: The study found balanced CD4/CD8 in clones contracting day 15 to 85 and a CD4+ lean in later expanders.

Germline values: CDR1 SGHNT, CDR2 YENEEA. The V end lost 5 bases, the J end lost 4 bases, and 12 bases lay between the germline ends. The CDR3 is 14 amino acids. TCRdb analysed the 5' RACE reads with MiXCR anew, one entry per CDR3 protein. This sample has under 400,000 distinct CDR3 sequences, with more than 20% found just once. This clonotype occurred a few times. Its specificity is not known. Sequenced: PBMCs or a T cell subset sorted from them (not recorded which). V gene TRBV11-3 combines with J gene TRBJ2-1, with D perhaps TRBD1 (6 bases). This receptor was taken from an adult woman who had mild COVID-19 (a few samples of this study predate the infection). Cell type and time point are not known. The CDR3 nucleotides are TGTGCCAGCAGCCCCTCGACAGGTTACAATGAGCAGTTCTTC. It codes for CASSPSTGYNEQFF. The entire variable domain, with the rest obtained from reference TRBV11-3 and TRBJ2-1, is as follows: EAGVVQSPRYKIIEKKQPVAFWCNPISGHNTLYWYLQNLGQGPELLIRYENEEAVDDSQLPKDRFSAERLKGVDSTLKIQPAELGDSAVYLCASSPSTGYNEQFFGPGTRLTVL.